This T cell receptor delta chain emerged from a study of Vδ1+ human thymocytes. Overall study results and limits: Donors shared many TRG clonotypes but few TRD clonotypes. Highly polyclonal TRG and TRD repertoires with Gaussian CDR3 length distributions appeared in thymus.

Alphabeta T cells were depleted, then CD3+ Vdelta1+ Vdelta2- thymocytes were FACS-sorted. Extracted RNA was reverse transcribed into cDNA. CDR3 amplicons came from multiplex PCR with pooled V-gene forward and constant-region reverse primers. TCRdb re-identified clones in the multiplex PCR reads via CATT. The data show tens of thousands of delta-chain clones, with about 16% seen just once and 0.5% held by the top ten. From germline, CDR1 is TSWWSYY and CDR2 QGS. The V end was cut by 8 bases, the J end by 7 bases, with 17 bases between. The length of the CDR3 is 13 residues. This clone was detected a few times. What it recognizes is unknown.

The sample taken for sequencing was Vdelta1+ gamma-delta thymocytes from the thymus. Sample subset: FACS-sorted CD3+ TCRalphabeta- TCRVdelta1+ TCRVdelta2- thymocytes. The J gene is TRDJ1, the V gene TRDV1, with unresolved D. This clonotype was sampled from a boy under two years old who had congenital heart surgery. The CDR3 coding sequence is TGTGCTCTTCACCTCTCAGAACAGAGTAAACTCATCTTT. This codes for CALHLSEQSKLIF.